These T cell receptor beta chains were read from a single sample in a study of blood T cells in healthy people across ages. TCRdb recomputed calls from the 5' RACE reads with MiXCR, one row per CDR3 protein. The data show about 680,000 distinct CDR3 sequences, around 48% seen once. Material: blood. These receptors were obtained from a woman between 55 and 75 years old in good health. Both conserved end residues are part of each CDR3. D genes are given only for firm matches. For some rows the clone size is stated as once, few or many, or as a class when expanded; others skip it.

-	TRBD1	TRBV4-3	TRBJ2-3	TGCGCCAGCAGCAATGACAGGGTGGGAGATACGCAGTATTTT	CASSNDRVGDTQYF
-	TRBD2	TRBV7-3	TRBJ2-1	TGTGCCAGCAGTCTAGTAGCGGGCTATGAGCAGTTCTTC	CASSLVAGYEQFF
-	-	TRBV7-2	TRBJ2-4	TGTGCCAGCAGCTTAGCACGACAGGTGGACATTCAGTACTTC	CASSLARQVDIQYF
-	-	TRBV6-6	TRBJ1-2	TGTGCCAGCAGCGACTGGGGGGTAGGTTATGGCTACACCTTC	CASSDWGVGYGYTF
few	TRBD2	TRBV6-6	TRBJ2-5	TGTGCCAGCAGGGAATTAGCGGGAGCGGGGGAGACCCAGTACTTC	CASRELAGAGETQYF
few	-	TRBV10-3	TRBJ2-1	TGTGCCATACTACAGGGCGATGAGCAGTTCTTC	CAILQGDEQFF
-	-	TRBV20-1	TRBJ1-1	TGCAGCCCCAGCCCGGGCACTGAAGCTTTCTTT	CSPSPGTEAFF
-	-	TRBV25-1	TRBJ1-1	TGTGCCAGCAGTGCTTTTTTCGGGGGGCCCAACACTGAAGCTTTCTTT	CASSAFFGGPNTEAFF
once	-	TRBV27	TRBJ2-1	TGTGCCAGCAGTTTAGGTTCGTCACCCCATTACGAGCAGTTCTTC	CASSLGSSPHYEQFF
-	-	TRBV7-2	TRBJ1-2	TGTGCCAGCAGCTTAGGGGCAGCCCTTTTGTATGGCTACACCTTC	CASSLGAALLYGYTF
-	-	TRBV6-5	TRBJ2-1	TGTGCCAGCAGTCCTAGACAGTACAATGAGCAGTTCTTC	CASSPRQYNEQFF
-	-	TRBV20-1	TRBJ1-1	TGCAGTGCTAGAGATCATCGACCGGTGAACACTGAGGCTTTCTTT	CSARDHRPVNTEAFF
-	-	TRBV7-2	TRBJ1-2	TGTGCCAGCAGCTTACCGGGACGGGGCTATGGCTACACCTTC	CASSLPGRGYGYTF
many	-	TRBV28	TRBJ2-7	TGTGCCAGCAGGGGTGGCGAGCAGTACTTC	CASRGGEQYF
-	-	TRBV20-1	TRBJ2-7	TGCAGTGCTAGAAACAGGGTCTCCTACGAGCAGTACTTC	CSARNRVSYEQYF
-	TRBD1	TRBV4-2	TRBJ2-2	TGTGCCAGCAGCCCTCGGACAGGGGGGGGGGCCGGGGAGCTGTTTTTT	CASSPRTGGGAGELFF
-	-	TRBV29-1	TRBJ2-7	TGCAGCGTTGAAGTTGGATCGGGAGCCTCCTACGAGCAGTACTTC	CSVEVGSGASYEQYF
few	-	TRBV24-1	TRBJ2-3	TGTGCCACCAGTGACCCCCCGCCGGAGAATACGCAGTATTTT	CATSDPPPENTQYF
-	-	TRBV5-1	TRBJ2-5	TGCGCCAGCAGTATAGGATTAGGGTTAAGGGAGACCCAGTACTTC	CASSIGLGLRETQYF
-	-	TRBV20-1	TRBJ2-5	TGCAGTGCTAGTTTCAACGGTCCTTTTCAAGAGACCCAGTACTTC	CSASFNGPFQETQYF